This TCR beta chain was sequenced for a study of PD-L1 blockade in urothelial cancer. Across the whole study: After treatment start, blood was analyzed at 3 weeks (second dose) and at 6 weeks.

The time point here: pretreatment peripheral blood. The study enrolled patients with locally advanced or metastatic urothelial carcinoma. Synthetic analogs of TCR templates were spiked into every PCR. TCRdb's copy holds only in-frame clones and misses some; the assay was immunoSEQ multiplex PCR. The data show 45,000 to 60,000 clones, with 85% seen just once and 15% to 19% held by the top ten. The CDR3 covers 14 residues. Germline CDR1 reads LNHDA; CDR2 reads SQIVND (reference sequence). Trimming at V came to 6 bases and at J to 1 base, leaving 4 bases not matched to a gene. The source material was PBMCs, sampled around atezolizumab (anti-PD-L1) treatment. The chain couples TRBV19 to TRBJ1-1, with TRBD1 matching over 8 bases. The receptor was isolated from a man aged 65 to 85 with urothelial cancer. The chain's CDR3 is CASSYGQGNTEAFF. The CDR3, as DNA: TGTGCCAGTAGCTACGGACAGGGGAACACTGAAGCTTTCTTT.